This record concerns one TCR beta chain sequence. This clone was counted at least ten times. This clone's antigen is unknown. No quality values exist for individual bases; no much larger clone is one base distant. The germline V gene gives CDR1 as SQVTM and CDR2 as ANQGSEA. Trimming takes 0 bases from V and 7 bases from J, and the germline ends sit 12 bases apart. The CDR3 numbers 14 residues from cysteine through phenylalanine. Only CDR3 DNA remains: 42 bases, in frame from the first base. The record originates from a study of blood T cell repertoires in COVID-19 (dated by TCRdb to 2018 to 2021). General notes on the study: Samples covering the acute and convalescent phases of COVID-19 were provided by collaborators in the United States, Italy and Spain. The material from the prospective study consisted of cDNA or gDNA derived from T cells, B-cell-depleted T cells, or PBMCs. The dataset comprised deeply sampled blood TCRbeta repertoires from subjects exposed to, actively infected with, or recovered from COVID-19. The repertoires were released in a freely available public database intended as a resource for research on the immune response to SARS-CoV-2. Samples came from the ongoing ImmuneRACE study (first 160 participants) plus 1,254 subjects from 6 global collaborators. The sample metadata nearly always contained a de-identified subject ID, COVID-19 status, age in years and sex. HLA class I and class II types, where available, came from metadata supplied by the sample provider rather than from assay-based typing. The paper's findings and limits, for the study overall: Clinical and demographic metadata were provided uncurated, with the amount varying by source and participant.

TCRbeta CDR3 regions were amplified from genomic DNA by means of the immunoSEQ Assay, a bias-controlled multiplex PCR. Under the source paper's analysis protocol: The number of nucleated cells in each sample was estimated from the amplification of reference gene primers within the assay. To quantify the absolute abundance of each unique TCRbeta CDR3 rearrangement, sequence reads were collapsed and filtered. For each sample, productive Simpson clonality was calculated as the square root of Simpson's diversity index over productive rearrangements. TCRdb limited this immuneACCESS table to in-frame rearrangements with V and J called. A share of clones is missing; checked studies link under half to unresolved V genes, and the rest is unexplained. The V and J calls and clone size were taken over from that table, and D and trimming were inferred from the DNA. This sample lists roughly 100,000 clones; about 85% were detected once. Approximately 2% of the sample belongs to the ten largest clones.

Collaborating institutions collected whole blood in K2EDTA tubes following their own protocols. For TCRbeta analysis, collaborator samples were shipped as frozen whole blood, as isolated PBMCs, or as DNA extracted from either sample type. This sequence was found in a man between 50 and 59 years old with active COVID-19. The V and J genes are TRBV29-1 and TRBJ1-4; the D region possibly corresponds to TRBD1 (5 bases align). Sample: peripheral blood. The DNA reads as follows: TGCAGCGTTGAAGAGGCAGGGCTAAGTGAAAAACTGTTTTTT. Its translation reads: CSVEEAGLSEKLFF.